Shown below are 10 T cell receptor beta chains from a single sample sequenced in a study of CXCR3-negative and CXCR3-positive naive CD8 T cells. All TRB cDNA libraries came from 5' RACE performed with UMI labels. For each CDR3 protein, TCRdb gives one entry from its re-call of the 5' RACE reads, without DNA. The sample data list about 41,000 distinct CDR3 sequences. The sample consisted of naive CXCR3- CD8+ T cells from blood. Subset defined: CD45RO-CCR7+CD27+CD95- naive CD8+ T cells lacking CXCR3 (TNR3-). Every receptor here comes from a human donor in good health. Some clones in this sample may be carry-over from other donors' samples.

The V and J genes are TRBV20-1 and TRBJ2-5; the D call from TCRdb, TRBD2, cannot be confirmed without DNA. Germline V lookup: CDR1 DFQATT, CDR2 SNEGSKA (reference sequence). The CDR3 loop spans 14 amino acids. The CDR3 reads CSARAGTSQETQYF.

J is TRBJ2-3 and V is TRBV4-3; TCRdb names TRBD2, which stays unverified in the absence of DNA. The CDR3 extends over 16 amino acids. CDR1 and CDR2 (germline): LGHNA, YSLEER. CDR3 residues: CASSQDRTSGADTQYF.

The genes are TRBV12-3 or TRBV12-4 and TRBJ1-6. The CDR3 totals 12 residues. This CDR3 is CASSTGVAPLHF.

The rearrangement links TRBV5-1 to TRBJ2-1; TCRdb gives TRBD2 as the D gene, but with no DNA this cannot be confirmed. CDR1 and CDR2 from the germline V gene are SGHRS and YFSETQ. The CDR3 length is 16 residues. CDR3 in amino acids: CASSARTSGTYNEQFF.

This sequence joins TRBV12-3 or TRBV12-4 and TRBJ2-7; the D call from TCRdb, TRBD1, cannot be confirmed without DNA. CDR3 size: 12 residues. CDR3 sequence reads: CASSWTGAEQYF.

The V gene is TRBV30, the J gene TRBJ1-1; TCRdb calls TRBD1, which cannot be checked without DNA. The germline V gene has CDR1 GTSNPN and CDR2 SVGIG (reference sequence). This CDR3 has 13 amino acids. This CDR3 reads CAWGDGIHTEAFF.

The chain links TRBV7-2 to TRBJ2-2. Germline CDR1 is SGHTA and CDR2 is FQGNSA. The CDR3 has 14 amino acids. Here the CDR3 reads CASSYERNTGELFF.

V gene TRBV6-6 combines with J gene TRBJ2-2; lacking DNA, the TRBD1 call made by TCRdb goes unchecked. CDR1 MNHNY and CDR2 SVGAGI come from the germline V gene (reference sequence). This CDR3 contains 14 residues. The CDR3 sequence: CASRIQGAVGELFF.

The rearrangement joins TRBV19 to TRBJ1-5. CDR3 length: 15 amino acids. Germline CDR1 is LNHDA and CDR2 is SQIVND (reference sequence). The CDR3 loop reads CASSIGGVSNQPQHF.

The CDR3 region is CASSLVSGATYEQYF. The chain couples TRBV7-2 to TRBJ2-7. The CDR3 covers 15 residues. Germline V CDR1 and CDR2: SGHTA, FQGNSA.